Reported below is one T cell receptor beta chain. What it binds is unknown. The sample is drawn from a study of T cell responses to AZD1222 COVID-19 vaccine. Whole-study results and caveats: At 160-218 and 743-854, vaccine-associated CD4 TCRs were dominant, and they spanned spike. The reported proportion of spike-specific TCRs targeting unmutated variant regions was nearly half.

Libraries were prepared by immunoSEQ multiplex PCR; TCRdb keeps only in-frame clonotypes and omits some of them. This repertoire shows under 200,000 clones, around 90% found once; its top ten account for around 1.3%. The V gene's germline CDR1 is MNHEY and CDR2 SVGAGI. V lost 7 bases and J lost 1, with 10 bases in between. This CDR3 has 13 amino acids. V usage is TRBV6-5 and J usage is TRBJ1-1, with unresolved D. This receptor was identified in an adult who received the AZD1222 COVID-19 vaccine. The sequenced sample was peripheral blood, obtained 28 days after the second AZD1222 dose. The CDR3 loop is CASKNTQNTEAFF. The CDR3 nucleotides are TGTGCCAGCAAAAACACCCAGAACACTGAAGCTTTCTTT.